Listed below are T cell receptor beta chains from one sample, sequenced in a study of blood T cell repertoires in COVID-19. Profiled with immunoSEQ multiplex PCR; TCRdb holds only in-frame clones, not every one. The sample shows 200,000 to 300,000 clones, approximately 84% of them seen only once. Sequenced sample: peripheral blood. These TCRs come from a man aged 45 to 65 with acute or convalescent COVID-19. Each CDR3 is given with its conserved first and last residue. The D gene is left open where the match is weak. Some rows have no size entry. The others give once, few or many, or a class for an expanded clone.

NA	TRBV3-1/TRBV3-2	NA	TRBJ1-6	CASSHPGEASPLHF	TGTGCCAGCAGCCATCCAGGGGAAGCTTCACCCCTCCACTTT
NA	TRBV6-5	NA	TRBJ2-4	CASSYSSGVGNIQYF	TGTGCCAGCAGTTACTCCTCGGGGGTCGGTAACATTCAGTACTTC
NA	TRBV5-1	NA	TRBJ2-7	CASSDHRVLTYEQYF	TGCGCCAGCAGCGACCACCGGGTCCTAACCTACGAGCAGTACTTC
NA	TRBV6-5	NA	TRBJ1-1	CASSYLGRTNTEAFF	TGTGCCAGCAGTTATCTGGGGCGGACCAACACTGAAGCTTTCTTT
NA	TRBV10-3	TRBD1	TRBJ2-4	CAISRGQLGGNIQYF	TGTGCCATCAGCCGGGGACAGCTCGGAGGAAACATTCAGTACTTC
NA	TRBV11-2	NA	TRBJ2-5	CASSAIGGRETQYF	TGTGCCAGCAGCGCAATCGGGGGGCGAGAGACCCAGTACTTC
NA	TRBV7-2	TRBD2	TRBJ2-1	CASSPGGTSGRLEQFF	TGTGCCAGCAGCCCTGGTGGGACTAGCGGGAGGCTTGAGCAGTTCTTC
once	TRBV11-2	TRBD1	TRBJ1-1	CASSLTGTSTEAFF	TGTGCCAGCAGCCTGACAGGGACGAGCACTGAAGCTTTCTTT
NA	TRBV28	NA	TRBJ2-1	CASSHTTSGKEQFF	TGTGCCAGCAGCCATACCACTAGTGGAAAAGAGCAGTTCTTC
NA	TRBV2	NA	TRBJ1-6	CASSETGANSPLHF	TGTGCCAGCAGTGAAACTGGTGCGAATTCACCCCTCCACTTT
NA	TRBV20-1	NA	TRBJ1-1	CSASRTLGAEAFF	TGCAGTGCTAGTCGTACTCTCGGAGCTGAAGCTTTCTTT
once	TRBV11-2	TRBD1	TRBJ1-1	CASSNRGYTEAFF	TGTGCCAGCAGCAACAGGGGCTACACTGAAGCTTTCTTT
NA	TRBV27	NA	TRBJ1-5	CASSLSGTGGHQPQHF	TGTGCCAGCAGTTTATCGGGAACGGGGGGGCATCAGCCCCAGCATTTT
NA	TRBV12-3/TRBV12-4	NA	TRBJ2-7	CASGGRPYEQYF	TGTGCCAGTGGAGGCAGGCCCTACGAGCAGTACTTC
NA	TRBV7-8	NA	TRBJ1-3	CASSSRTPGNTIYF	TGTGCCAGCAGCTCTCGGACACCAGGAAACACCATATATTTT
NA	TRBV27	TRBD1	TRBJ1-2	CASSLSRGRSDSYTF	TGTGCCAGCAGTTTATCTAGGGGGCGGTCGGATAGCTACACCTTC
NA	TRBV30	NA	TRBJ1-3	CAWSVGSSSGNTIYF	TGTGCCTGGAGTGTTGGGAGCAGCTCTGGAAACACCATATATTTT
NA	TRBV5-1	NA	TRBJ1-1	CASSLPGSTEAFF	TGCGCCAGCAGCTTGCCGGGAAGCACTGAAGCTTTCTTT
NA	TRBV18	TRBD1	TRBJ1-6	CASSGRPGGTGDSPLHF	TGTGCCAGCTCGGGAAGACCCGGTGGGACAGGGGACTCACCCCTCCACTTT